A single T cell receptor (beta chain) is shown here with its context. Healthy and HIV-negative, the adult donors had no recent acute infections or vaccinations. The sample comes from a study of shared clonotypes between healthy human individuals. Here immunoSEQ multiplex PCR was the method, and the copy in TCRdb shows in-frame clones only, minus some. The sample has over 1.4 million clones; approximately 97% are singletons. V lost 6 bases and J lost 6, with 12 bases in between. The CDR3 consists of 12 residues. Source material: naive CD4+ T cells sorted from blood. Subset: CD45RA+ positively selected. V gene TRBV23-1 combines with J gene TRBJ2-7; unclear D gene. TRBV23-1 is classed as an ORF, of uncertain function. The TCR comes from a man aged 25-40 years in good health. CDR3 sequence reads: CASRTSSAEQYF. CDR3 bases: TGCGCCAGCAGGACGAGCTCCGCCGAGCAGTACTTC.